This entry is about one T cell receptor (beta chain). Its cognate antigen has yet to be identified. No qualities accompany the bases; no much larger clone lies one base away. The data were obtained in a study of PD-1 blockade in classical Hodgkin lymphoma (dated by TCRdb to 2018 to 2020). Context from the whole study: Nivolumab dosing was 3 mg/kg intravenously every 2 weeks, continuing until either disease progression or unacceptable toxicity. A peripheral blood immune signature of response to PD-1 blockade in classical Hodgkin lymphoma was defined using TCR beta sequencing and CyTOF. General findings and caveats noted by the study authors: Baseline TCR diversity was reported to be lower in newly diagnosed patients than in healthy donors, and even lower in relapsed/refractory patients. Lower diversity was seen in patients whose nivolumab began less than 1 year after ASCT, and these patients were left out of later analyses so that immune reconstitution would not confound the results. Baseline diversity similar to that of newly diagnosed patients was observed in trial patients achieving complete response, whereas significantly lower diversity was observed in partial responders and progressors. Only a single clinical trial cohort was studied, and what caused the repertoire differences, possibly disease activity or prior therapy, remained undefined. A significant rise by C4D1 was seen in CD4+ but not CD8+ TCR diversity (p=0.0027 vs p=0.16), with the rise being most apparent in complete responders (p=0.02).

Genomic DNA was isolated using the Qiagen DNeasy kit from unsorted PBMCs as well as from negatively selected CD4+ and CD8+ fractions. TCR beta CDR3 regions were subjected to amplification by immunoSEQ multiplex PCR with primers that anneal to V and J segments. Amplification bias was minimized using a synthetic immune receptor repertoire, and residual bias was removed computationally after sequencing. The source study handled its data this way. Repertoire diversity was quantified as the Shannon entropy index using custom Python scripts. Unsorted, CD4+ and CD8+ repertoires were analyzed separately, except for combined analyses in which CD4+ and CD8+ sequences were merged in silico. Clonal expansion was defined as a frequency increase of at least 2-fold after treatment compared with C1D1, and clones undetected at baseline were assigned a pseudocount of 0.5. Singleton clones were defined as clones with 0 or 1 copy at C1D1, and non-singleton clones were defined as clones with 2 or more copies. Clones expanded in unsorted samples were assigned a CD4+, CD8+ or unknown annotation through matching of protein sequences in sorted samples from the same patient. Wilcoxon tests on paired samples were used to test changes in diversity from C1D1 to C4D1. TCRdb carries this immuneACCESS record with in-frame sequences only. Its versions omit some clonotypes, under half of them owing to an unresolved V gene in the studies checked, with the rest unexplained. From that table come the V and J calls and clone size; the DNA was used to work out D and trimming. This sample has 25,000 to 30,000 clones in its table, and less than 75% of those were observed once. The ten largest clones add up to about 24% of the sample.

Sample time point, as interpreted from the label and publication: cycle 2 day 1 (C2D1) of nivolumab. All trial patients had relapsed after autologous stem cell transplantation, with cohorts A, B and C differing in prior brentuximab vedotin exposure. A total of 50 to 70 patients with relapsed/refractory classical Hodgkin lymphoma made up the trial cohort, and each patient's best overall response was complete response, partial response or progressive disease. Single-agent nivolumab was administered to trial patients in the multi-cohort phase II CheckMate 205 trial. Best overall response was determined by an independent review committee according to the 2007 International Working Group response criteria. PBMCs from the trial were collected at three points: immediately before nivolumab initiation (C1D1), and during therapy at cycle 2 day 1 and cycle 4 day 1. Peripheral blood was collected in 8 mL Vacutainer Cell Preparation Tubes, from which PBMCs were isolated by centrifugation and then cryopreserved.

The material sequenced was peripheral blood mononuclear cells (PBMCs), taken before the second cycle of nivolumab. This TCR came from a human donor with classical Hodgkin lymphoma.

DNA sequence: TGTGCCAGAAGCCCCATTCAGGGAAACACCGGGGAGCTGTTTTTT. Its amino acids are CARSPIQGNTGELFF. The chain was built from TRBV5-3 and TRBJ2-2; TRBD1 is perhaps the D gene, given 5 matching bases. TRBV5-3 is marked as an open reading frame, function uncertain. Counted from cysteine to phenylalanine, this CDR3 has 15 amino acids. Only CDR3 DNA remains: 45 bases, in frame from the first base. Trimming removed 4 bases from V and 2 bases from J, leaving 12 bases between the germline ends.